The 5 T cell receptor beta chains presented below share a single source sample, sequenced in a study of cytomegalovirus exposure and HLA in healthy donors. With 60 Vbeta and 13 Jbeta primers, the PCR was carried out. TCRdb's copy holds only in-frame clones and misses some; the assay was immunoSEQ multiplex PCR. This sample yields some 150,000 clones, of which roughly four fifths are seen a single time; over 10% belongs to the top ten. Sequenced sample: PBMCs. The receptors come from a woman aged 45-65 years in good health and CMV-seronegative.

The genes are TRBV7-2 and TRBJ1-2; TRBD1 agrees at 7 bases. Looked up from germline, CDR1 is SGHTA and CDR2 is FQGNSA. Trimming at V came to 4 bases and at J to 9 bases, leaving 5 bases not matched to a gene. CDR3 length equals 12 residues. This chain's CDR3 is CASSSGQLSYTF. The CDR3 bases are TGTGCCAGCAGCTCGGGACAGTTGAGCTACACCTTC.

This chain links TRBV28 with TRBJ2-2, with a weak D call TRBD1 (6 bases). V lost 3 bases, J lost 3 bases, and 11 bases lay in between. CDR1 is MDHEN and CDR2 is SYDVKM in the germline V gene. This CDR3 contains 15 residues. The CDR3 DNA follows: TGTGCCAGCAGTTTCTTGGCAGGGGACACCGGGGAGCTGTTTTTT. Translation gives CASSFLAGDTGELFF.

This clone was detected a few times. This sequence joins TRBV19 and TRBJ2-5; perhaps TRBD1 as D (6 bases). Matching the DNA end better, TRBJ2-7 makes the J call doubtful. The germline V gene encodes CDR1 LNHDA and CDR2 SQIVND (reference sequence). The CDR3 sequence is 12 residues long. DNA for the CDR3: TGTGCCACCAGAGACAGGCTTTACGAGCAGTACTTC. Protein: CATRDRLYEQYF.

The chain carries TRBV11-3 and TRBJ2-7; D might be TRBD2 (5 bases). Germline V gives CDR1 SGHNT, CDR2 YENEEA. This CDR3 has 13 amino acids. Between the trimmed V and J ends, which lost 5 bases and 3 bases, there was a span of 11 bases. The CDR3 nucleotides are TGTGCCAGCAGCCGGGAACACAACTACGAGCAGTACTTC. It translates to CASSREHNYEQYF.

The chain recombines TRBV7-2 with TRBJ1-2, with D possibly TRBD1 on 6 matching bases. The germline CDR1 and CDR2 sequences are SGHTA and FQGNSA. V lost 3 bases and J lost 0, with 14 bases in between. This CDR3 comprises 16 residues. The CDR3 bases are TGTGCCAGCAGCTTGGGGGGAGGGGGGACTAACTATGGCTACACCTTC. Translated, it gives CASSLGGGGTNYGYTF.